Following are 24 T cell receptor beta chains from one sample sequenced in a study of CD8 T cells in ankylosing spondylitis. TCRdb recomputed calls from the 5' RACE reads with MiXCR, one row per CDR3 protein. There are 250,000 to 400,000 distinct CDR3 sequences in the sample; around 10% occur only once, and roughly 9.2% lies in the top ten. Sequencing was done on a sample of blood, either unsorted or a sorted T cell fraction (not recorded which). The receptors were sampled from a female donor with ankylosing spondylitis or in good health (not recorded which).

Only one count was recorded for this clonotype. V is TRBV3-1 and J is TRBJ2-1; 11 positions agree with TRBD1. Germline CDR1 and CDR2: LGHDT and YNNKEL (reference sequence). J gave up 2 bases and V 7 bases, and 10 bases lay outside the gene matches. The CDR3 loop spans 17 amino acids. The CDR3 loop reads CASTRLGQGATYNEQFF. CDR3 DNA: TGTGCCAGCACCCGCCTAGGACAGGGGGCGACCTACAATGAGCAGTTCTTC.

CDR3 loop: CASSVGEGREQYF. DNA of the CDR3: TGTGCCAGCAGCGTAGGGGAAGGGCGCGAGCAGTACTTC. The chain couples TRBV9 to TRBJ2-7; the D is unclear. The V gene's germline CDR1 is SGDLS and CDR2 YYNGEE. The length of the CDR3 is 13 residues. The V end lost 0 bases, the J end lost 6 bases, and 10 bases lay between the germline ends.

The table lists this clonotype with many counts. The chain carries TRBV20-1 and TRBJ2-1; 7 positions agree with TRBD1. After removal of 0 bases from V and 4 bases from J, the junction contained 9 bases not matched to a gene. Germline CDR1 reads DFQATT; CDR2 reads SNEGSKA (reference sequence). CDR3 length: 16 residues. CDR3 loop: CSARDLARQGYNEQFF. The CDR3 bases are TGCAGTGCTAGAGATCTGGCAAGACAGGGTTACAATGAGCAGTTCTTC.

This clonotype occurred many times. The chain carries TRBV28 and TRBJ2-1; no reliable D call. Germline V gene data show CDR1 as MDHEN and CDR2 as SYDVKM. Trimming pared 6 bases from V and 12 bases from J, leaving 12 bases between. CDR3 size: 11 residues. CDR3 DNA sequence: TGTGCCAGCAGGCTGGACGCTGCGCAGTTCTTC. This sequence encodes CASRLDAAQFF.

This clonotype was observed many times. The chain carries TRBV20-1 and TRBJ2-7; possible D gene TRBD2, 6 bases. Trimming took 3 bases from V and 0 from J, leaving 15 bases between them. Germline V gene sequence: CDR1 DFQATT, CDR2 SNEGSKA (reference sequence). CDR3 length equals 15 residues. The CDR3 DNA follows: TGCAGTGCTAGCTTATCAGGGCGGGGCTCCTACGAGCAGTACTTC. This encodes CSASLSGRGSYEQYF.

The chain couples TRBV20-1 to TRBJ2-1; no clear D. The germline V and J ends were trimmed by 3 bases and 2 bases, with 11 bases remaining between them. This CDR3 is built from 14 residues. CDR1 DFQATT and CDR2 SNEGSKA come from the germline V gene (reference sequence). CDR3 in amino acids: CSASPGSPYNEQFF. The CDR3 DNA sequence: TGCAGTGCTAGTCCCGGGTCCCCCTACAATGAGCAGTTCTTC.

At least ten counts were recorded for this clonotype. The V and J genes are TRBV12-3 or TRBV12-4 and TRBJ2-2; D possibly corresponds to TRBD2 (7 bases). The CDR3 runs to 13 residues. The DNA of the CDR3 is TGTGCGAATAGGGGGGGCGAGTCCGGGGAGCTGTTTTTT. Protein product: CANRGGESGELFF.

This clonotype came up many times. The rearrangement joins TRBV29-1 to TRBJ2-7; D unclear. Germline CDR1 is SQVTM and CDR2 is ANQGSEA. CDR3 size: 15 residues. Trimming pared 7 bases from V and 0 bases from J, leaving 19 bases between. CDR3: CSAPPTSNISYEQYF. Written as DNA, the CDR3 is TGCAGCGCCCCCCCGACTTCTAATATCTCCTACGAGCAGTACTTC.

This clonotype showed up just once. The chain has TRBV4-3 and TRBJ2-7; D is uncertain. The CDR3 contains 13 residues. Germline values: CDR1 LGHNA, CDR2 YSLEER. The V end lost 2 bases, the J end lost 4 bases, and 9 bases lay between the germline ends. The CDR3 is CASSQQEKYEQYF. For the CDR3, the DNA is TGCGCCAGCAGCCAACAAGAAAAATACGAGCAGTACTTC.

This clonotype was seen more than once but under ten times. The CDR3 spells CASSSPPGGRDAFF. The CDR3 DNA reads TGCGCCAGCAGCTCGCCCCCGGGGGGAAGGGATGCTTTCTTT. The rearrangement links TRBV5-1 to TRBJ1-1; D might be TRBD1 (5 bases). Germline lookup yields CDR1 SGHRS and CDR2 YFSETQ. V lost 3 bases, J lost 11 bases, and 20 bases lay in between. CDR3 length equals 14 residues.

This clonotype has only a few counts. CDR3 sequence (DNA): TGTGCCAGCAGACTGGGACTAGCGGGGAATTTAGGGACAGATACGCAGTATTTT. It yields the protein CASRLGLAGNLGTDTQYF. The chain links TRBV5-6 to TRBJ2-3; 13 bases map to TRBD2. V was clipped by 5 bases and J by 3 bases; unmatched bases: 12. The germline gives CDR1 SGHDT, CDR2 YYEEEE. This CDR3 spans 18 amino acids.

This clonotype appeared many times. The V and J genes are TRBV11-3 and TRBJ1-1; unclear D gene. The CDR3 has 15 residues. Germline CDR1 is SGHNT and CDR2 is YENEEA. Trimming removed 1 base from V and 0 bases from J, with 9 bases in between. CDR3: CASSLGGPMNTEAFF. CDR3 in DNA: TGTGCCAGCAGCTTAGGTGGCCCGATGAACACTGAAGCTTTCTTT.

CDR3 sequence reads: CASSVRGGTDTQYF. The CDR3 bases are TGTGCCAGCAGTGTACGTGGGGGCACAGATACGCAGTATTTT. The rearrangement uses TRBV12-3 or TRBV12-4 and TRBJ2-3, with D unclear. The ends were cut back, 5 bases at V and 1 base at J, with 10 bases in the middle. The CDR3 consists of 14 residues.

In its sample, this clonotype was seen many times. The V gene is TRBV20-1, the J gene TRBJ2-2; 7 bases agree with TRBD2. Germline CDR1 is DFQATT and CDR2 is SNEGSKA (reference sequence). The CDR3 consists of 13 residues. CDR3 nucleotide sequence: TGCGGAGGGAGGGGAAGGAACACCGGGGAGCTGTTTTTT. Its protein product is CGGRGRNTGELFF.

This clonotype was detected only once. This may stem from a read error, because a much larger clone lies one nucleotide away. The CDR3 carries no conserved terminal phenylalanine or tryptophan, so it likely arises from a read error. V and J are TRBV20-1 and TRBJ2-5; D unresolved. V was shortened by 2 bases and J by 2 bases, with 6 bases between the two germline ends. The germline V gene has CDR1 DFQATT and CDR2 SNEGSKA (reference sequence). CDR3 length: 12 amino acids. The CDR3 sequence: CSARSIQETQYY. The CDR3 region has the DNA TGCAGTGCTAGATCCATTCAAGAGACCCAGTACTAC.

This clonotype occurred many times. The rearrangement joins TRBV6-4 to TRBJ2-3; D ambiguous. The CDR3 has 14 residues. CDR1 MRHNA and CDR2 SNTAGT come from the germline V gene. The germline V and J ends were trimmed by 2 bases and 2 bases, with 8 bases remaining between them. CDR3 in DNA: TGTGCCAGCAGTGACAGGGCCGACACAGATACGCAGTATTTT. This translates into CASSDRADTDTQYF.

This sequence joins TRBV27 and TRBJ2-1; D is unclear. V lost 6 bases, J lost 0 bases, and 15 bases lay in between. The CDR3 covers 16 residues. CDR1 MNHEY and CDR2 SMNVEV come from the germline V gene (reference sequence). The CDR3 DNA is TGTGCCAGCAGCCCAGATTCCAGGAGCTCCTACAATGAGCAGTTCTTC. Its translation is CASSPDSRSSYNEQFF.

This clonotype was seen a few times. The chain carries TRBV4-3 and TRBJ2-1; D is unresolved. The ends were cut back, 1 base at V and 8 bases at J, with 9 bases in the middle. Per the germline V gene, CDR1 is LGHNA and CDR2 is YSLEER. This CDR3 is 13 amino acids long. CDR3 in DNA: TGCGCCAGCAGCCAAGGCAGAGTGGATGAGCAGTTCTTC. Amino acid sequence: CASSQGRVDEQFF.

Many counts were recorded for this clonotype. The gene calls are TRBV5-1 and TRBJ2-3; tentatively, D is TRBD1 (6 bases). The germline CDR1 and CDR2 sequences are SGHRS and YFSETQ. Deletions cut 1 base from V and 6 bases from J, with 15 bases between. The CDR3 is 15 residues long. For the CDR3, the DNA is TGCGCCAGCAGCTTGCCGGCAGGGGCATGGGATACGCAGTATTTT. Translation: CASSLPAGAWDTQYF.

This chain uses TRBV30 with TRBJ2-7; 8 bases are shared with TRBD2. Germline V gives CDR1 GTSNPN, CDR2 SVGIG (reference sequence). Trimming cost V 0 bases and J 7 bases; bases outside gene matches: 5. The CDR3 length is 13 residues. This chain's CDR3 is CAWSVAGAREQYF. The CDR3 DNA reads TGTGCCTGGAGTGTAGCGGGGGCTAGGGAGCAGTACTTC.

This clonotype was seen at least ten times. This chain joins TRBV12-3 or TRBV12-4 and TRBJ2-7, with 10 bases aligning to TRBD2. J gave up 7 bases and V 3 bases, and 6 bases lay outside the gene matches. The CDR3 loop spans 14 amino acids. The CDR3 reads CASSFGGLAREQYF. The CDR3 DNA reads TGTGCCAGCAGTTTTGGGGGACTAGCGCGAGAGCAGTACTTC.

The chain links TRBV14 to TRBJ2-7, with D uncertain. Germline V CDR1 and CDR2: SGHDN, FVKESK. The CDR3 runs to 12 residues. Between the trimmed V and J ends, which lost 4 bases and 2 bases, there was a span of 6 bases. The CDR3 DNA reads TGTGCCAGCAGCCGCGGAACCTACGAGCAGTACTTC. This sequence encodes CASSRGTYEQYF.

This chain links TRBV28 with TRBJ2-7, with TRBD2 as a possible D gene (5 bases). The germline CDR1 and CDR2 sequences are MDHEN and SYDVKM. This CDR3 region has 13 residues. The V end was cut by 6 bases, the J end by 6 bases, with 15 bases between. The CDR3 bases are TGTGCCAGCAGCCTGCGGGCGCCTGGCGAGCAGTACTTC. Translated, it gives CASSLRAPGEQYF.

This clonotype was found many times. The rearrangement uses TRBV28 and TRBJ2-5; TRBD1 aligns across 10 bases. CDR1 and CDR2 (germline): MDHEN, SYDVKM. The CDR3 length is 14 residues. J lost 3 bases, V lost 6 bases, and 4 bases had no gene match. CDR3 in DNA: TGTGCCAGCAGCTCAGGACAGGGGGAAGAGACCCAGTACTTC. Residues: CASSSGQGEETQYF.